One sample yielded the 9 T cell receptor beta chains listed below, sequenced in a study of post-analysis software for immune sequencing data. Findings and caveats of the study: Compared with controls, patients had more of about 5 TRBV segments, including TRBV5-6, TRBV5-1 and TRBV20-1.

These TCRs' antigens remain unknown. Every TCR beta cDNA library bore unique molecular identifiers. In TCRdb, the PCR reads were re-called with MiXCR into one record per CDR3 protein. The sample includes hundreds of thousands of distinct CDR3 sequences, 55% to 70% of them seen just once. The sample consisted of blood. The receptor source for this set is a girl aged 2 to 9 with multiple sclerosis.

There are a few counts of this clonotype. The chain combines TRBV15 with TRBJ2-4; the D is unclear. This CDR3 contains 16 residues. The germline CDR1 and CDR2 sequences are LNHNV and YYDKDF (reference sequence). With 0 bases removed from V and 8 bases from J, the gap between germline ends came to 17 bases. CDR3 sequence (DNA): TGTGCCACCAGCAGAGATAGTGTTGACATGCCCCACATTCAGTACTTC. Translating gives CATSRDSVDMPHIQYF.

The chain combines TRBV2 with TRBJ2-1, with unresolved D. The ends were cut back, 4 bases at V and 9 bases at J, with 7 bases in the middle. From germline, CDR1 is SNHLY and CDR2 FYNNEI. This CDR3 is built from 11 residues. CDR3 in DNA: TGTGCCAGCAGTGCGGTATCTGAGCAGTTCTTC. Translating it yields CASSAVSEQFF.

This rearrangement joins TRBV12-3 or TRBV12-4 to TRBJ1-2; 11 nucleotides align to TRBD1. V shed 3 bases, J shed 8 bases, and the junction held 5 bases outside the gene matches. The CDR3 is made up of 14 amino acids. DNA of the CDR3: TGTGCCAGCAGTTTTCGGACAGGGGGCTGGGGCTACACCTTC. This encodes CASSFRTGGWGYTF.

The chain uses TRBV9 and TRBJ2-1, with unresolved D. The DNA matches TRBJ2-7 better at its end, which makes the J call doubtful. This CDR3 comprises 14 residues. The germline V gene encodes CDR1 SGDLS and CDR2 YYNGEE. The CDR3 coding sequence is TGTGCCAGCAGCGATCCTGGCAGCTACAATGAGCAGTACTTC. Residues: CASSDPGSYNEQYF.

The chain recombines TRBV9 with TRBJ1-3, with TRBD1 as a possible D gene (6 bases). CDR3 length: 16 amino acids. Between the trimmed V and J ends, which lost 0 bases and 3 bases, there was a span of 13 bases. Germline loops: CDR1 SGDLS, CDR2 YYNGEE. CDR3 sequence reads: CASSVEPPGVGNTIYF. The CDR3, as DNA: TGTGCCAGCAGCGTAGAGCCTCCAGGGGTTGGAAACACCATATATTTT.

The chain joins TRBV20-1 to TRBJ1-2, with 7 positions matching TRBD1. The junction had 19 bases not matched to a gene; V was cut back by 1 base and J by 2 bases. In germline, CDR1 is DFQATT, CDR2 SNEGSKA (reference sequence). The CDR3 is 19 residues long. The CDR3 DNA reads as TGCAGTGCTAGAGCATCAACCCTTCAGGGGGTTAAGGGCAACTATGGCTACACCTTC. Amino acid sequence: CSARASTLQGVKGNYGYTF.

This chain connects TRBV19 to TRBJ1-1; 8 nucleotides line up with TRBD1. V was clipped by 9 bases and J by 4 bases; unmatched bases: 7. This CDR3 is built from 13 residues. Germline V lookup: CDR1 LNHDA, CDR2 SQIVND (reference sequence). As DNA, the CDR3 is TGTGCCAGCCAGCAGGGGGCCGGCACTGAAGCTTTCTTT. Protein sequence: CASQQGAGTEAFF. Complete variable domain (other parts from reference TRBV19 and TRBJ1-1): DGGITQSPKYLFRKEGQNVTLSCEQNLNHDAMYWYRQDPGQGLRLIYYSQIVNDFQKGDIAEGYSVSREKKESFPLTVTSAQKNPTAFYLCASQQGAGTEAFFGQGTRLTVV.

The chain uses TRBV2 and TRBJ2-1; weak D call: TRBD2 (5 bases). The CDR3 sequence is 18 residues long. Trimming took off 2 bases at V and 0 bases at J, with 17 bases between the two ends. The germline V gene encodes CDR1 SNHLY and CDR2 FYNNEI. This chain's CDR3 is CASSENGPWESSYNEQFF. In DNA form, the CDR3 reads TGTGCCAGCAGTGAAAACGGCCCCTGGGAGAGCTCCTACAATGAGCAGTTCTTC.

This clonotype was detected a few times. The chain employs TRBV29-1 and TRBJ2-1, with D possibly TRBD1 on 6 matching bases. The CDR3 spans 15 residues. V was shortened by 0 bases and J by 6 bases, with 15 bases between the two germline ends. Germline V lookup: CDR1 SQVTM, CDR2 ANQGSEA. CDR3 residues: CSVEEAAGDINEQFF. CDR3 DNA: TGCAGCGTTGAAGAGGCGGCAGGGGATATCAATGAGCAGTTCTTC.